The TCR beta chain under discussion was sequenced for a study of cytomegalovirus exposure and HLA in healthy donors. Study-wide results and caveats: Sequencing artifact likely explains a cluster of highly shared sequence variants. Investigators reported 150 to 200 TCR beta chains as tied to cytomegalovirus. When analyzed later, a missense DCLRE1C variant was found to be linked to TCR beta V- and J-gene trimming.

With 2 bases clipped from V and 5 bases from J, the junction kept 1 base outside the gene matches. The CDR3 contains 14 residues. CDR1 and CDR2 (germline): GTSNPN, SVGIG (reference sequence). Points on this clone: Its antigen is as yet unknown.

13 Jbeta primers and 60 Vbeta primers were used for the PCR. The table came from immunoSEQ multiplex PCR; TCRdb's copy has only in-frame clones and leaves some out. The data contain about 160,000 clones, roughly 85% of them singletons. This chain connects TRBV30 to TRBJ2-5; TRBD2 matches 14 bases. This TCR came from a male donor in good health and CMV-seropositive. Sequenced input: PBMCs. The CDR3 sequence: CAWSRTSGGETQYF. The CDR3, as DNA: TGTGCCTGGAGTAGGACTAGCGGGGGGGAGACCCAGTACTTC.